Shown below are 22 T cell receptor beta chains from a single sample sequenced in a study of blood T cell repertoires in COVID-19. Sequencing used immunoSEQ multiplex PCR; TCRdb keeps in-frame clones, though not all of them. The sample yields about 220,000 clones, roughly 81% seen once. Material for sequencing was peripheral blood. These receptors were obtained from a man in his fifties who had recovered from COVID-19.

This chain connects TRBV28 to TRBJ1-1, with 7 bases matching TRBD1. This CDR3 has 15 residues. J lost 1 base, V lost 8 bases, and 10 bases had no gene match. The germline V gene has CDR1 MDHEN and CDR2 SYDVKM. CDR3 amino acids: CASRREGAPNTEAFF. CDR3 sequence (DNA): TGTGCCAGCCGGCGGGAGGGGGCACCGAACACTGAAGCTTTCTTT. Full variable domain (remainder filled in from reference TRBV28 and TRBJ1-1): DVKVTQSSRYLVKRTGEKVFLECVQDMDHENMFWYRQDPGLGLRLIYFSYDVKMKEKGDIPEGYSVSREKKERFSLILESASTNQTSMYLCASRREGAPNTEAFFGQGTRLTVV.

The chain joins TRBV27 to TRBJ2-7; the match to TRBD1 covers 8 bases. The germline V gene has CDR1 MNHEY and CDR2 SMNVEV (reference sequence). There are 15 residues in the CDR3. The junction had 6 bases not matched to a gene; V was cut back by 2 bases and J by 3 bases. The DNA of the CDR3 is TGTGCCAGCAGTTTAAGGACAGGGTTCATCTACGAGCAGTACTTC. Its translation is CASSLRTGFIYEQYF.

The rearrangement joins TRBV19 to TRBJ2-5, with 9 bases identical to TRBD1. This CDR3 is 14 amino acids long. The V gene's germline CDR1 is LNHDA and CDR2 SQIVND (reference sequence). V was pared by 4 bases and J by 5 bases, with 5 bases of the junction left unmatched. Here the CDR3 DNA reads TGTGCCAGTAGTAAAACAGGGGGCTGGGAGACCCAGTACTTC. It codes for CASSKTGGWETQYF.

The gene calls are TRBV2 and TRBJ2-7; 9 bases line up with TRBD1. Losses at the gene ends were 8 bases for V and 2 bases for J; bases not matched to a gene: 22. The CDR3 is 19 residues long. Germline lookup yields CDR1 SNHLY and CDR2 FYNNEI. CDR3 amino acids: CASCWTGDFIPQGTYEQYF. Here the CDR3 DNA reads TGTGCCAGCTGCTGGACAGGGGACTTTATACCCCAGGGGACCTACGAGCAGTACTTC.

V gene TRBV6-2 or TRBV6-3 combines with J gene TRBJ2-3; 13 nucleotides agree with TRBD2. From germline, CDR1 is MNHEY and CDR2 SVGEGT. Unmatched junction bases numbered 10, after V lost 2 bases and J lost 5 bases. CDR3 size: 18 residues. CDR3 amino acids: CASSYEETSGRARDTQYF. The CDR3 region has the DNA TGTGCCAGCAGTTACGAAGAAACTAGCGGGAGGGCCCGAGATACGCAGTATTTT.

The V gene is TRBV6-5, the J gene TRBJ2-5; D might be TRBD1 (6 bases). The CDR3 loop spans 15 amino acids. From germline, CDR1 is MNHEY and CDR2 SVGAGI. V was clipped by 7 bases and J by 7 bases, with 22 bases between them. In nucleotides, the CDR3 is TGTGCCAGCACCCTAGGGGGACACGGACGGGGGACCCAGTACTTC. Its protein is CASTLGGHGRGTQYF.

CDR3: CASSLDTSGRWNEQFF. The DNA for the CDR3 is TGCGCCAGCAGCTTGGATACTAGCGGACGGTGGAATGAGCAGTTCTTC. The rearrangement uses TRBV5-1 and TRBJ2-1, with TRBD2 matching 8 bases. The CDR3 has 16 amino acids. CDR1 and CDR2 from the germline V gene are SGHRS and YFSETQ. Trimming cost V 0 bases and J 7 bases; bases outside gene matches: 9.

This clone was detected once. The chain joins TRBV7-2 to TRBJ2-2; 13 nucleotides agree with TRBD2. V lost 4 bases, J lost 8 bases, and 7 bases stayed unmatched. This CDR3 is 16 amino acids long. Per the germline V gene, CDR1 is SGHTA and CDR2 is FQGNSA. The DNA for the CDR3 is TGTGCCAGCAGCTCCAGACTAGCGGGAGGCGGGGGGGAGCTGTTTTTT. Amino acids: CASSSRLAGGGGELFF.

This rearrangement joins TRBV5-1 to TRBJ2-7, with TRBD1 matching over 7 bases. Germline CDR1 and CDR2: SGHRS and YFSETQ. The CDR3 loop spans 13 amino acids. V shed 3 bases, J shed 2 bases, and the junction held 2 bases outside the gene matches. DNA for the CDR3: TGCGCCAGCAGCTCCGGGACAGCCTACGAGCAGTACTTC. It codes for CASSSGTAYEQYF. Using reference TRBV5-1 and TRBJ2-7 for the parts outside the CDR3, the full variable domain is KAGVTQTPRYLIKTRGQQVTLSCSPISGHRSVSWYQQTPGQGLQFLFEYFSETQRNKGNFPGRFSGRQFSNSRSEMNVSTLELGDSALYLCASSSGTAYEQYFGPGTRLTVT.

This chain uses TRBV5-4 with TRBJ2-7, with 8 bases lining up with TRBD2. The CDR3 is 15 amino acids. The ends lost 4 bases at V and 7 bases at J; junction bases unmatched: 13. Germline CDR1 SGHNT, CDR2 YYREEE (reference sequence). Written as DNA, the CDR3 is TGTGCCAGCAGCCCCCCCTCGACAGGCGGGGGGGAGCAGTACTTC. Its translation: CASSPPSTGGGEQYF.

In its sample, this clone was seen a few times. The chain is built from TRBV24-1 and TRBJ2-7; 13 bases are shared with TRBD2. The CDR3 contains 17 residues. V was clipped by 5 bases and J by 4 bases; unmatched bases: 10. The V gene's germline CDR1 is KGHDR and CDR2 SFDVKD. For the CDR3, the DNA is TGTGCCACCAGTGCCCGGACTAGCGGGGGACGTGGTTACGAGCAGTACTTC. Protein product: CATSARTSGGRGYEQYF.

The chain is built from TRBV19 and TRBJ2-3; maybe TRBD2 (5 bases). V lost 8 bases and J lost 0, with 12 bases in between. This CDR3 contains 14 residues. The germline V gene has CDR1 LNHDA and CDR2 SQIVND (reference sequence). CDR3: CASAGVLSTDTQYF. The CDR3 nucleotides read TGTGCCAGTGCCGGGGTGCTTAGCACAGATACGCAGTATTTT.

This sequence joins TRBV30 and TRBJ2-1; possibly TRBD1 for D (5 bases). CDR3 length: 13 residues. V lost 0 bases to trimming and J lost 7 bases, with 10 bases between them. Germline V lookup: CDR1 GTSNPN, CDR2 SVGIG (reference sequence). The CDR3 bases are TGTGCCTGGAGTGTAGGCAGGGTGAATGAGCAGTTCTTC. Amino acid sequence: CAWSVGRVNEQFF.

The chain is built from TRBV19 and TRBJ1-1, with 8 nucleotides matching TRBD1. The germline V gene encodes CDR1 LNHDA and CDR2 SQIVND (reference sequence). With V trimmed by 8 bases and J by 8 bases, 10 bases remained unmatched. This CDR3 has 13 amino acids. CDR3 residues: CASLKRDRQEAFF. Here the CDR3 DNA reads TGTGCCAGTCTAAAAAGGGACAGGCAAGAAGCTTTCTTT.

This rearrangement joins TRBV28 to TRBJ2-5; 9 bases are a match to TRBD1. V lost 3 bases, J lost 5 bases, and 13 bases stayed unmatched. In germline, CDR1 is MDHEN, CDR2 SYDVKM. CDR3 length: 17 residues. CDR3 DNA: TGTGCCAGCAGTTTCCGGGACAGGGAAACGCTAGAGGAGACCCAGTACTTC. It encodes CASSFRDRETLEETQYF.

The rearrangement uses TRBV29-1 and TRBJ2-7; TRBD1 agrees at 9 bases. The J segment lost 5 bases and the V segment lost 4 bases, leaving 9 bases of the junction unmatched. This CDR3 has 14 residues. Germline CDR1 is SQVTM and CDR2 is ANQGSEA. CDR3 loop: CSVATGGRRHEQYF. In DNA form, the CDR3 reads TGCAGCGTTGCGACAGGGGGTAGACGCCACGAGCAGTACTTC.

The genes are TRBV5-5 and TRBJ1-2, with D uncertain. Between the trimmed V and J ends, which lost 4 bases and 6 bases, there was a span of 10 bases. This CDR3 is 12 amino acids long. Germline CDR1 reads SGHKS; CDR2 reads YYEKEE (reference sequence). The CDR3 region has the DNA TGTGCCAGCAGCCTGGTTGCGGATGGCTACACCTTC. It codes for CASSLVADGYTF. Full variable domain (outside the CDR3, taken from reference TRBV5-5 and TRBJ1-2): DAGVTQSPTHLIKTRGQQVTLRCSPISGHKSVSWYQQVLGQGPQFIFQYYEKEERGRGNFPDRFSARQFPNYSSELNVNALLLGDSALYLCASSLVADGYTFGSGTRLTVV.

The V and J genes are TRBV5-1 and TRBJ1-6, with D perhaps matching TRBD1 (6 bases). The germline V gene encodes CDR1 SGHRS and CDR2 YFSETQ. CDR3 length: 16 amino acids. V lost 4 bases and J lost 8, with 19 bases in between. The CDR3 DNA reads TGCGCCAGCAGCCTAAGCCCGGGGGGCAGGGATTCACCCCTCCACTTT. Its protein is CASSLSPGGRDSPLHF.

The chain couples TRBV7-8 to TRBJ1-5, with D uncertain. With 5 bases removed from V and 3 bases from J, the gap between germline ends came to 11 bases. The germline gives CDR1 SGHVS, CDR2 FQNEAQ. The CDR3 extends over 14 amino acids. The DNA for the CDR3 is TGTGCCAGCAGCCGAGGCAGGAACAATCAGCCCCAGCATTTT. It is translated as CASSRGRNNQPQHF.

V gene TRBV9 combines with J gene TRBJ2-3; 9 nucleotides agree with TRBD2. Germline lookup yields CDR1 SGDLS and CDR2 YYNGEE. Losses at the gene ends were 4 bases for V and 4 bases for J; bases not matched to a gene: 13. The CDR3 is made up of 17 amino acids. The CDR3 DNA follows: TGTGCCAGCAGCCCTACCTGGGGTAGCGGGAGTGCAGATACGCAGTATTTT. This translates into CASSPTWGSGSADTQYF.

The V gene is TRBV10-3, the J gene TRBJ2-7; D possibly corresponds to TRBD2 (5 bases). CDR1 and CDR2 (germline): ENHRY, SYGVKD. CDR3 length: 16 amino acids. Trimming stripped 3 bases from V and 0 bases from J, with 15 bases between. Here the CDR3 reads CAISDWRAESSYEQYF. For the CDR3, the DNA is TGTGCCATCAGTGACTGGCGGGCCGAGAGCTCCTACGAGCAGTACTTC.

The V and J genes are TRBV6-5 and TRBJ1-2, with 9 nucleotides matching TRBD1. Trimming at V came to 6 bases and at J to 5 bases, leaving 10 bases not matched to a gene. The CDR3 runs to 15 residues. Germline V lookup: CDR1 MNHEY, CDR2 SVGAGI. In nucleotides, the CDR3 is TGTGCCAGCAGGACCCGGACAGGGGTTGGGTATGGCTACACCTTC. Its protein product is CASRTRTGVGYGYTF.